This T cell receptor beta chain was captured by sequencing in a study of response to subunit inactivated influenza vaccine. The study's findings and limits: That few new T cells are recruited by each seasonal influenza vaccination was the authors' suggestion.

TCRdb passed the RT-PCR reads through MiXCR, listing each CDR3 protein once. The profile covers 500,000 to 750,000 distinct CDR3 sequences, with 12% to 15% appearing a single time and around 10% taken by the ten largest. Note on this clonotype: Its antigen is currently unknown.

After removal of 4 bases from V and 6 bases from J, the junction contained 6 bases not matched to a gene. This CDR3 spans 15 amino acids. Germline V gene sequence: CDR1 LGHDT, CDR2 YNNKEL (reference sequence). The input for sequencing was PBMCs from blood, taken 11 to 12 days after vaccination. The sequence came from a man over 45 who received an inactivated influenza vaccine. This chain uses TRBV3-1 with TRBJ1-6; TRBD1 matches at 7 bases. The CDR3 loop reads CASSRRQGTNSPLHF. CDR3 coding DNA: TGTGCCAGCAGCCGTAGACAGGGAACTAATTCACCCCTCCACTTT.